This TCR beta chain was retrieved from a study of identical twins. Comment on this clonotype: Its cognate antigen is unknown.

The J segment lost 4 bases and the V segment lost 2 bases, leaving 10 bases of the junction unmatched. The germline CDR1 and CDR2 sequences are SEHNR and FQNEAQ (reference sequence). This CDR3 has 17 residues. Donors uniformly comprised healthy Caucasians. Regarding the study as a whole: Out-of-frame alpha sequences common to twins exhibited a surplus of low generation probability. Models underestimated how often monozygotic twins shared out-of-frame TCR alpha.

TCRdb called the 5' RACE reads again in MiXCR, with one record for every CDR3 protein. This table has more than 600,000 distinct CDR3 sequences, about 18% appearing once. These same data were also listed under a study on T cells expressing NK-cell markers. Per that study: Researchers got TCR beta repertoires out of sorted CD3+CD56+NKG2C+, CD3+CD56+NKG2C- and CD3+CD56-NKG2C+ T cells.

The receptor was isolated from a woman aged 18-35 years in good health. Sequenced: PBMCs. The genes are TRBV7-9 and TRBJ2-3; 9 bases are a match to TRBD2. CDR3 DNA: TGTGCCAGCAGCTTAACGGTAGTTAGCGGGGGCTCAGATACGCAGTATTTT. Amino acids: CASSLTVVSGGSDTQYF.